These 2 T cell receptor beta chains were sequenced from one sample in a study of blood T cell repertoires in COVID-19. The data were produced by immunoSEQ multiplex PCR, yet TCRdb's version contains in-frame clones alone and is incomplete. Of around 190,000 clones in the sample, under 90% were seen once. The sequenced material came from peripheral blood. The receptors derive from a human donor in a cohort sampled during active COVID-19.

This clone was found a few times. The rearrangement links TRBV15 to TRBJ1-1, with 7 bases that match TRBD1. The CDR3 has 14 amino acids. Germline trimming cut 9 bases from V and 0 bases from J; bases unmatched to any gene: 7. CDR1 LNHNV and CDR2 YYDKDF come from the germline V gene (reference sequence). The DNA for the CDR3 is TGTGCCACAGGACAGGACCTCATGAACACTGAAGCTTTCTTT. Translating gives CATGQDLMNTEAFF. The whole variable domain, filled in from reference TRBV15 and TRBJ1-1, reads DAMVIQNPRYQVTQFGKPVTLSCSQTLNHNVMYWYQQKSSQAPKLLFHYYDKDFNNEADTPDNFQSRRPNTSFCFLDIRSPGLGDTAMYLCATGQDLMNTEAFFGQGTRLTVV.

The chain couples TRBV19 to TRBJ1-5; 11 nucleotides agree with TRBD1. Germline CDR1 is LNHDA and CDR2 is SQIVND (reference sequence). V was pared by 3 bases and J by 7 bases, with 5 bases of the junction left unmatched. This CDR3 comprises 15 residues. CDR3 sequence: CASSMRDRGGQPQHF. CDR3 DNA: TGTGCCAGTAGTATGAGGGACAGGGGGGGACAGCCCCAGCATTTT.